The rows below give T cell receptor beta chains drawn from one sample of a study of shared clonotypes between healthy human individuals. TCRdb's copy holds only in-frame clones and misses some; the assay was immunoSEQ multiplex PCR. The sample holds under 1,900,000 clones; approximately 98.5% are singletons and the top ten take approximately 0.4%. Material for sequencing was naive CD4+ T cells sorted from blood. These receptor sequences come from a man aged 30 to 39 in good health. Each CDR3 is given with its conserved first and last residue. A D gene is named only where the DNA matches it firmly. Clone size is not always given. Where it is, it says once, few, many or a class for expanded clones.

d_gene	j_gene	abundance	v_gene	CDR3aa
.	TRBJ1-4	.	TRBV5-1	CASSLGGGANEKLFF
TRBD1	TRBJ2-1	.	TRBV10-3	CAIRQGAVNEQFF
TRBD2	TRBJ2-1	.	TRBV5-1	CASSLGIGRNYNEQFF
.	TRBJ1-5	.	TRBV5-4	CASSSGLNNQPQHF
TRBD1	TRBJ1-3	.	TRBV5-1	CASSLVGQASLNSGNTIYF
TRBD1	TRBJ1-4	once	TRBV5-4	CASSIGQGEYEKLFF
.	TRBJ2-7	.	TRBV5-3	CARSSDHLYEQYF
.	TRBJ1-1	.	TRBV11-2	CASSSRAIFYENTEAFF
.	TRBJ2-5	.	TRBV7-9	CASSLETQYF
TRBD2	TRBJ2-1	.	TRBV5-4	CASSLVAGDNEQFF
TRBD1	TRBJ2-3	.	TRBV5-6	CASSLGLQGARTDTQYF
.	TRBJ1-1	once	TRBV6-5	CASSYRVPGVTEAFF
.	TRBJ2-5	.	TRBV18	CASSPDRQETQYF
.	TRBJ2-7	.	TRBV27	CASSSEAGVRQYF
TRBD1	TRBJ2-7	.	TRBV6-5	CASARTGGTYEQYF
.	TRBJ2-2	.	TRBV18	CASSYLGDTGELFF
TRBD1	TRBJ1-1	.	TRBV28	CASSSGGASTEAFF
.	TRBJ1-5	once	TRBV5-8	CASSLVTGGQQPQHF